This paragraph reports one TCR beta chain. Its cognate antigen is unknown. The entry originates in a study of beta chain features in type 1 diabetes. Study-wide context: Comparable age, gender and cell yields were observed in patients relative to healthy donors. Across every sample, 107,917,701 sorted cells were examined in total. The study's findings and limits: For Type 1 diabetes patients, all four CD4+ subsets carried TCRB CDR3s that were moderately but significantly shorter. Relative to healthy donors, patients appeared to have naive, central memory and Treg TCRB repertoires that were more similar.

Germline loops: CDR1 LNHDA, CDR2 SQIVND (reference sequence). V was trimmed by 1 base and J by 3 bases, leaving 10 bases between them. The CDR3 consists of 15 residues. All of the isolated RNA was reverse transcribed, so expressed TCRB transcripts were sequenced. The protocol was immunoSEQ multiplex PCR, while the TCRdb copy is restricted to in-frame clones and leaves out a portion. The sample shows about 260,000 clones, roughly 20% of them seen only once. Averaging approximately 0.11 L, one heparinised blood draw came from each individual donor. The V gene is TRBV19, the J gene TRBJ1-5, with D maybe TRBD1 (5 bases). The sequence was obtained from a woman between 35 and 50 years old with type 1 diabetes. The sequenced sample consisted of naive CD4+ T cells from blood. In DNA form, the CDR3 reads TGTGCCAGTAGTATAGGCGCAGGGATCAATCAGCCCCAGCATTTT. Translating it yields CASSIGAGINQPQHF.